This record concerns one T cell receptor (beta chain) sequence. Its recognized antigen is unknown. The sample holds no much larger clone one base away, and base qualities are not on file. The study profiled bulk TCR beta-chain repertoires in matched peripheral blood, tumor and adjacent normal breast tissue taken from approximately 15 patients with early-stage breast cancer. Before surgery, about 4.5-11 mL of whole blood was collected into EDTA tubes and then processed within 2 hours. Ficoll-Paque centrifugation in SepMate-50 tubes was used to isolate peripheral blood mononuclear cells. For storage in liquid nitrogen, PBMCs were cryopreserved as aliquots of 2 to 4 million cells in around 90% FBS with around 10% DMSO. The Qiagen AllPrep DNA/RNA Mini kit was used for genomic DNA extraction. This specimen comes from a study of early stage breast cancer tumors listed by TCRdb under 2017. Study-wide context: Of the approximately 15 invasive breast tumors, approximately 11 were found to be estrogen receptor-positive, progesterone receptor-positive and HER2-negative. A read coverage of roughly 10-fold per sample was achieved on average. Eight of the 12 ER+/PR+/HER2- tumors were invasive ductal carcinomas, while the other four were invasive lobular carcinomas. The samples as a whole yielded about 2,400,000 detected templates, corresponding to nearly 1,100,000 unique clonotypes.

Two independent genomic DNA replicates were amplified for each sample, with approximately 0.5 ug used for blood and approximately 1.5 ug for tumor or normal breast. Following the manufacturer's instructions, the ImmunoSeq Intro kit was used to carry out TCRB sequencing on genomic DNA. Multiplex PCR was run for around 33 cycles using proprietary primers and spike-in control sequences for absolute quantification. Single-end 150-bp reads were used to sequence an 87-bp fragment spanning the CDR3 and the flanking V and J genes. Seven samples, each with two replicates, were multiplexed per lane of an Illumina MiSeq using version 3.0 chemistry. The original pipeline was this. Raw data were processed by the vendor's proprietary pipeline, with both replicates merged into one result per sample. A clonotype was defined as productive rearrangements that share the same V-gene family, CDR3 amino acid sequence and J-gene segment. Clonality was calculated as 1 minus the normalized Shannon entropy (Pielou evenness) of TCRB abundances. T cell density was estimated as total templates divided by the number of input cells, with the number of input cells inferred from the DNA input amount. Total repertoire diversity and clonality were estimated with Recon using default parameters. A clonotype was considered tumor-enriched if its abundance in tumor exceeded 0.1% and was at least 32-fold higher than its abundance in normal breast. TCRdb limited this immuneACCESS table to in-frame rearrangements with V and J called. A share of clones is missing; checked studies link under half to unresolved V genes, and the rest is unexplained. That table is the source of V, J and clone size, and D and trimming were worked out from the DNA. Recorded for this sample are about 21,000 clones; approximately 80% of them occurred a single time. About a quarter of the sample is held by the ten biggest clonotypes.

Broad study findings and their caveats: Analysis by tumor subtype was prevented by the small cohort size. Chain pairing and functional markers such as CD4, CD8 and FOXP3 were not captured by bulk genomic DNA sequencing of unsorted cells. Compared with adjacent normal breast tissue, tumors had higher clonality and roughly 2.4-fold greater T cell density. Enriched TCRB sequences shared across patients were found to be mostly commonly generated sequences that were unlikely to play an important role in the tumor microenvironment. Greater similarity was observed between blood and normal breast repertoires than between blood and tumor repertoires, and tumor was distinguished from normal in most of the 16 patients when each tissue was compared with blood.

The germline V and J ends show losses of 6 bases and 5 bases respectively, and no gene match explains 8 bases of the junction. The germline V gene sets CDR1 to LGHNA and CDR2 to YNFKEQ. The cysteine opens and the phenylalanine closes a CDR3 of 15 amino acids. The CDR3 DNA has 45 bases and is translated from base 1. Sequencing was performed on blood. The chain joins TRBV4-2 to TRBJ2-3; 10 central nucleotides agree with TRBD2. The TCR sequence derives from a person aged 55 to 75 with breast cancer. The CDR3 region reads CASSSGIAGGDTQYF. The DNA reads TGTGCCAGCAGTTCCGGGATAGCGGGAGGAGATACGCAGTATTTT.